This TCR beta chain appears in the sequencing data of a study of T cell responses to AZD1222 COVID-19 vaccine. In the study overall: Analyses pooled second doses at about 4 or about 12 weeks. Study results and limitations: The study sampled repertoires only after the peak T cell response. Only a handful of people who got AZD1222 tested seropositive at baseline. The donor group comprised mostly white British people and more females; the analysis possibly underestimated clonal diversity.

Sequenced by immunoSEQ multiplex PCR; TCRdb stores in-frame clones only, minus some. The data show some 130,000 clones, with roughly 90% seen just once and 6.3% held by the top ten. Germline V gives CDR1 SEHNR, CDR2 FQNEAQ (reference sequence). The CDR3 extends over 14 amino acids. V trimming: 8 bases; J trimming: 2 bases; junction bases outside the gene matches: 8. With respect to this clone: The antigen is unknown.

The chain joins TRBV7-9 to TRBJ1-2; 7 bases are a match to TRBD1. The sequence was collected from an adult in good health. The sample was peripheral blood, taken on day 0 of AZD1222 vaccination. DNA for the CDR3: TGTGCCAGCTCGCGGACAGGTCGGAACTATGGCTACACCTTC. Protein: CASSRTGRNYGYTF.